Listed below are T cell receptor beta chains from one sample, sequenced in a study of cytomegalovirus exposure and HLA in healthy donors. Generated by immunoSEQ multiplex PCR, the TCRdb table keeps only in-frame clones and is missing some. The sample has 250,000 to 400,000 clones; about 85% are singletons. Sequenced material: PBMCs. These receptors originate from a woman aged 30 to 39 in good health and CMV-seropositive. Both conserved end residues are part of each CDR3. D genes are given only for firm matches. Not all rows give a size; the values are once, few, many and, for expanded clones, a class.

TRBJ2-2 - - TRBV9 CASSVAPPEPPNTGELFF TGTGCCAGCAGCGTAGCCCCTCCTGAGCCGCCGAACACCGGGGAGCTGTTTTTT
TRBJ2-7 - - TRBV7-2 CASSLRSRTYEQYF TGTGCCAGCAGCTTGAGGAGCAGAACCTACGAGCAGTACTTC
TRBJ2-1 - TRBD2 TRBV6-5 CASSYEAGWADEQFF TGTGCCAGCAGTTACGAAGCGGGATGGGCGGATGAGCAGTTCTTC
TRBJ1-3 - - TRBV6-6 CASSLLGDSGNTIYF TGTGCCAGCAGTCTCCTCGGCGACTCTGGAAACACCATATATTTT
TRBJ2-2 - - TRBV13 CASSLAEYTGELFF TGTGCCAGCAGCTTAGCCGAGTACACCGGGGAGCTGTTTTTT
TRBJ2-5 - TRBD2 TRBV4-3 CASSLRVGGRARETQYF TGCGCCAGCAGCCTCCGGGTAGGCGGGAGGGCCCGTGAGACCCAGTACTTC
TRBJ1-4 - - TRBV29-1 CSVVVTNEKLFF TGCAGCGTTGTTGTGACTAATGAAAAACTGTTTTTT
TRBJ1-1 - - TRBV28 CASRIQEPHTEAFF TGTGCCAGCCGGATACAGGAGCCCCACACTGAAGCTTTCTTT
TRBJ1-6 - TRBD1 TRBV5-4 CASSFRGLGSPLHF TGTGCCAGCAGCTTCAGGGGGTTGGGTTCACCCCTCCACTTT
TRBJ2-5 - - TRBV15 CATSRQPQETQYF TGTGCCACCAGCAGGCAGCCCCAAGAGACCCAGTACTTC
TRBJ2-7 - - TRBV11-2 CASSLVVRDEQYF TGTGCCAGCAGCTTAGTGGTCCGGGACGAGCAGTACTTC
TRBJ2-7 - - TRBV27 CASKPSSYEQYF TGTGCCAGTAAGCCAAGCTCCTACGAGCAGTACTTC
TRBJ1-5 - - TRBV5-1 CASSLGEADQPQHF TGCGCCAGCAGCTTGGGAGAGGCGGATCAGCCCCAGCATTTT
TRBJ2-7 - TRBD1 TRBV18 CASSPPVKGDRVYEQYF TGTGCCAGCTCACCTCCTGTTAAGGGCGACAGGGTCTACGAGCAGTACTTC
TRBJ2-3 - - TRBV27 CASSQADTQYF TGTGCCAGCAGTCAGGCAGATACGCAGTATTTT
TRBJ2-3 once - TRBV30 CACRRDTYTDTQYF TGTGCCTGCCGAAGGGACACATACACAGATACGCAGTATTTT
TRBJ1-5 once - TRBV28 CASNHPTGMGQPQHF TGTGCCAGCAACCATCCAACAGGGATGGGGCAGCCCCAGCATTTT
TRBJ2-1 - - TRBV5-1 CASSLGAQGNEQFF TGCGCCAGCAGCTTGGGGGCCCAGGGCAATGAGCAGTTCTTC
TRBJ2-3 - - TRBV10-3 CAISVSTGPGGDTQYF TGTGCCATCAGTGTTTCGACAGGCCCAGGGGGGGATACGCAGTATTTT
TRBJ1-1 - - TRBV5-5 CASSLLVLQQGAFF TGTGCCAGCAGCTTGCTGGTCTTACAGCAGGGAGCTTTCTTT
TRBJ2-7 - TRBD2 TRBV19 CARGSGRALEQYF TGTGCCAGGGGAAGCGGGAGGGCCCTCGAGCAGTACTTC
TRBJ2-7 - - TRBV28 CASTPGLSQGEGYEQYF TGTGCCAGCACCCCAGGGCTTAGTCAGGGAGAAGGGTACGAGCAGTACTTC
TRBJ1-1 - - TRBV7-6 CASSLDGLNTEAFF TGTGCCAGCAGCTTGGACGGCTTGAACACTGAAGCTTTCTTT
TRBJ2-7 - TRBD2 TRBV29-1 CSVETGGPYEQYF TGCAGCGTTGAAACGGGAGGACCATACGAGCAGTACTTC
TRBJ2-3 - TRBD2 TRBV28 CASSFPGGRAVSTDTQYF TGTGCCAGCAGTTTCCCTGGCGGGAGGGCCGTTAGCACAGATACGCAGTATTTT
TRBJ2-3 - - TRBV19 CASSIARREDTQYF TGTGCCAGTAGTATAGCAAGGAGGGAGGATACGCAGTATTTT
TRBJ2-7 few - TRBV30 CAWGIYEQYF TGTGCCTGGGGTATTTACGAGCAGTACTTC
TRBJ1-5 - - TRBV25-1 CASSEGNNQPQHF TGTGCCAGCAGTGAAGGTAACAATCAGCCCCAGCATTTT
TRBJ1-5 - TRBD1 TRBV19 CASSGDRVQPQHF TGTGCCAGTAGTGGAGACAGGGTTCAGCCCCAGCATTTT
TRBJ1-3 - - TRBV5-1 CASSLGQDGNTIYF TGCGCCAGCAGCTTGGGGCAGGATGGAAACACCATATATTTT
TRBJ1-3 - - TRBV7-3 CASSKRTALSGNTIYF TGTGCCAGCAGCAAAAGGACCGCGCTCTCTGGAAACACCATATATTTT
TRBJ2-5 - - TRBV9 CASSVGGTPQGETQYF TGTGCCAGCAGCGTAGGAGGAACACCCCAGGGAGAGACCCAGTACTTC
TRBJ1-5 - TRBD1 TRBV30 CAWSRDSSNQPQHF TGTGCCTGGAGCCGGGACAGTAGCAATCAGCCCCAGCATTTT
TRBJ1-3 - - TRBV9 CASSSGSYSGNTIYF TGTGCCAGCAGCTCAGGGTCTTACTCTGGAAACACCATATATTTT
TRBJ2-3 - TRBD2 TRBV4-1 CASSQELPSGNRDTQYF TGCGCCAGCAGCCAAGAGTTGCCTAGCGGGAATCGAGATACGCAGTATTTT
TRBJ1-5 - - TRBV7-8 CASSLWGGGQPQHF TGTGCCAGCAGCTTATGGGGGGGCGGTCAGCCCCAGCATTTT
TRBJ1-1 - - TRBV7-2 CASSTYRTNTEAFF TGTGCCAGCAGCACCTACAGGACAAACACTGAAGCTTTCTTT
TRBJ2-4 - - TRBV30 CAWSEGGRDRFFLAKNIQYF TGTGCCTGGAGTGAGGGGGGTCGGGACAGATTTTTTCTAGCCAAAAACATTCAGTACTTC
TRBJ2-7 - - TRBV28 CASSPLAATFNPYEQYF TGTGCCAGCAGTCCCCTAGCAGCCACCTTTAATCCCTACGAGCAGTACTTC
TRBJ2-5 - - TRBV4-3 CASSQSWVRETQYF TGCGCCAGCAGCCAAAGTTGGGTGAGGGAGACCCAGTACTTC
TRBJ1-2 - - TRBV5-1 CASSEGETHGYTF TGCGCCAGCAGTGAAGGGGAAACCCATGGCTACACCTTC
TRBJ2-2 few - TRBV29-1 CSVGNRINTGELFF TGCAGCGTTGGGAACCGGATTAACACCGGGGAGCTGTTTTTT
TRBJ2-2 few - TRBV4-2 CASSQGGTGTGELFF TGTGCCAGCAGCCAAGGCGGGACGGGCACCGGGGAGCTGTTTTTT
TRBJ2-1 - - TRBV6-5 CASRDSYNEQFF TGTGCCAGCAGGGACTCCTACAATGAGCAGTTCTTC
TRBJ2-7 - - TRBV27 CASSLGYLYEQYF TGTGCCAGCAGTTTAGGATACCTCTACGAGCAGTACTTC
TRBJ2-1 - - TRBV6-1 CASSEGLGRGYNEQFF TGTGCCAGCAGTGAGGGGCTAGGGCGGGGCTACAATGAGCAGTTCTTC
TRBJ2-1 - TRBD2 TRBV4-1 CASSQERTSGYNEQFF TGCGCCAGCAGCCAAGAAAGGACTAGCGGGTACAATGAGCAGTTCTTC
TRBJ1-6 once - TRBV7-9 CASSIRQTIELSPLHF TGTGCCAGCAGCATAAGACAGACCATCGAATTATCACCCCTCCACTTT
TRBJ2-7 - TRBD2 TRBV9 CASSVESSGGGEQYF TGTGCCAGCAGCGTAGAATCTAGCGGGGGAGGTGAGCAGTACTTC
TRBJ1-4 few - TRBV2 CASGGSATNEKLFF TGTGCCAGCGGGGGGTCGGCAACTAATGAAAAACTGTTTTTT
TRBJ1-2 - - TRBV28 CASSLYTDGYTF TGTGCCAGCAGTTTATATACAGATGGCTACACCTTC
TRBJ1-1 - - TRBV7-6 CASNSGWLAFF TGTGCCAGCAACTCGGGCTGGTTAGCTTTCTTT